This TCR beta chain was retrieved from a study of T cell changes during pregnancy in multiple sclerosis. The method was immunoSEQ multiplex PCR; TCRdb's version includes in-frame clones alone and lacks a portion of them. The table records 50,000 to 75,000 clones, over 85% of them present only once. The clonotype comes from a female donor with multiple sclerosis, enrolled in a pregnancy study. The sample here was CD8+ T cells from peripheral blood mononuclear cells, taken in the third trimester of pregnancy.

The CDR3 bases are TGTGCCAGCAATCCGGGACTAGCGTCCAAGACCCAGTACTTC. Its protein is CASNPGLASKTQYF. V is TRBV2 and J is TRBJ2-5, with 10 positions matching TRBD2. There are 14 residues in the CDR3. CDR1 and CDR2 from the germline V gene are SNHLY and FYNNEI. The V gene end was trimmed by 7 bases and the J gene end by 6 bases; junction bases not matched to a gene: 8.